This T cell receptor beta chain was sequenced during a study of cytomegalovirus exposure and HLA in healthy donors. This CDR3 is 14 amino acids long. Trimming took 4 bases from V and 2 from J; bases not matched to a gene: 4. Germline CDR1 and CDR2: MNHEY and SVGAGI. As to this clone: Antigen specificity is unknown.

Both 60 Vbeta primers and 13 Jbeta primers went into the PCR. The data were produced by immunoSEQ multiplex PCR, yet TCRdb's version contains in-frame clones alone and is incomplete. The table shows about 140,000 clones, with approximately 82% occurring only once. Findings and caveats of the study: Owing to their indistinguishability, certain V segments, notably TRBV6-2 and TRBV6-3, were excluded.

The V and J genes are TRBV6-5 and TRBJ2-7; 8 nucleotides agree with TRBD1. Sample: PBMCs. The receptor's source is a woman in her sixties or seventies in good health and CMV-seropositive. For the CDR3, the DNA is TGTGCCAGCAGTTCCAGGGGGCTTACCTACGAGCAGTACTTC. It is translated as CASSSRGLTYEQYF.